This T cell receptor (beta chain) was sequenced during a study of blood T cells in healthy people across ages. As regards this clonotype: The antigen is not known.

Study-wide results and limits: Per million T cells, the diversity of TCR beta decreased roughly linearly as age advanced. Among long-lived donors, naive CD4+ cells were more numerous and diversity higher than in aged donors.

Germline CDR1 is MGHDK and CDR2 is SYGVNS. V was cut by 3 bases and J by 1 base, with 12 bases left in between. The CDR3 extends over 15 amino acids. A second PCR of roughly 7 to 11 cycles used a sample-barcoded 5' primer and a J-beta primer mix. TCRdb passed the 5' RACE reads through MiXCR, listing each CDR3 protein once. The repertoire includes 550,000 to 800,000 distinct CDR3 sequences, under 25% of them detected once, and roughly 3.9% sits in the top ten. The material sequenced was blood. The receptor was isolated from a man in his 70s in good health. This chain joins TRBV25-1 and TRBJ2-5, with D unresolved. DNA of the CDR3: TGTGCCAGCAGTGATTCCGACCTAATCCAAGAGACCCAGTACTTC. Amino acid sequence: CASSDSDLIQETQYF.